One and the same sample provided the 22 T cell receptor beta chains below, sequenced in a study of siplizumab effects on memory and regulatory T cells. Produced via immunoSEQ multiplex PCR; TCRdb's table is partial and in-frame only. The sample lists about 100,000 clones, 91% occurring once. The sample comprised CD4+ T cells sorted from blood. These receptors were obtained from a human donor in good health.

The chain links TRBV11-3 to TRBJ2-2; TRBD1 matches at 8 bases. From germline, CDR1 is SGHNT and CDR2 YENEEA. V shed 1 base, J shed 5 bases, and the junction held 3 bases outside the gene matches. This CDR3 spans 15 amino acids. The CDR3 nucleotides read TGTGCCAGCAGCTTAGGACAGGGGATAACCGGGGAGCTGTTTTTT. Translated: CASSLGQGITGELFF.

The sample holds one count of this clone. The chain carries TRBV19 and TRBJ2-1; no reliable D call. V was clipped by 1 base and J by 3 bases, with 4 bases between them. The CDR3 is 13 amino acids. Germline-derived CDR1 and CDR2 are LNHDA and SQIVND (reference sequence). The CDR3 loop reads CASSIGLYNEQFF. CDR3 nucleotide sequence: TGTGCCAGTAGTATAGGACTCTACAATGAGCAGTTCTTC.

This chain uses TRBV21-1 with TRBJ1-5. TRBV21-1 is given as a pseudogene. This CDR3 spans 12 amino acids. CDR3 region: CAAINGNQPQHF. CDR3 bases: TGTGCCGCGATTAATGGCAATCAGCCCCAGCATTTT.

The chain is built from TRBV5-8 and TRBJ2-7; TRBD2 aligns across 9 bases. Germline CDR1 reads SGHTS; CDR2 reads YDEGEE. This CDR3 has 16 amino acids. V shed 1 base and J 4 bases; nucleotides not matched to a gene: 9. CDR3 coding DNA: TGTGCCAGCAGCTTGCACGGCGGGGGGGCCAGGTACGAGCAGTACTTC. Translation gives CASSLHGGGARYEQYF.

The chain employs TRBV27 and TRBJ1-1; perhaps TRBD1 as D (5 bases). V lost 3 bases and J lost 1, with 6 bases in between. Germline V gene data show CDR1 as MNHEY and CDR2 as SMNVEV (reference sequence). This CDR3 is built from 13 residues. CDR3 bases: TGTGCCAGCAGTTTTGGGGGGAACACTGAAGCTTTCTTT. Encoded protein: CASSFGGNTEAFF.

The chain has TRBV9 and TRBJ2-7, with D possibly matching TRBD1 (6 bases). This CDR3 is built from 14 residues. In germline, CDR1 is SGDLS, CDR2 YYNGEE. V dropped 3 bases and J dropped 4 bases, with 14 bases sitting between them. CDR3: CASSATGTTYEQYF. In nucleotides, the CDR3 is TGTGCCAGCAGCGCGACCGGGACAACGTACGAGCAGTACTTC.

Here the CDR3 reads CASSLATVDTEAFF. The CDR3 bases are TGCGCCAGCAGCTTGGCCACGGTGGACACTGAAGCTTTCTTT. This chain links TRBV5-1 with TRBJ1-1; no clear D gene. V lost 0 bases and J lost 3, with 9 bases in between. This CDR3 has 14 amino acids. Germline-derived CDR1 and CDR2 are SGHRS and YFSETQ.

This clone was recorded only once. CDR3 sequence reads: CASSYGTNQPQHF. The CDR3 coding sequence is TGTGCCAGCAGTTACGGTACGAATCAGCCCCAGCATTTT. This chain links TRBV6-5 with TRBJ1-5; D is uncertain. This CDR3 is built from 13 residues. V lost 2 bases to trimming and J lost 4 bases, with 6 bases between them. The V gene's germline CDR1 is MNHEY and CDR2 SVGAGI.

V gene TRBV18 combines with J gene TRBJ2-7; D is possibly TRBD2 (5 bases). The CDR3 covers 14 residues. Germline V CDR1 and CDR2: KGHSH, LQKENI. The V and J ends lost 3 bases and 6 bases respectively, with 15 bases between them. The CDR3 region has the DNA TGTGCCAGCTCACCCCTAAGTAGTAGCGTCGAGCAGTACTTC. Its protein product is CASSPLSSSVEQYF.

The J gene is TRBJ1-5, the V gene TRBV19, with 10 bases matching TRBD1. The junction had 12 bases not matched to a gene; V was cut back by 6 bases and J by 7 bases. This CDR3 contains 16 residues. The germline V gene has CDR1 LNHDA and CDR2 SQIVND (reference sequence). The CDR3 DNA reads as TGTGCCAGTAGGTTGGAGACAGGGGGCAGGACGCAGCCCCAGCATTTT. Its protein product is CASRLETGGRTQPQHF.

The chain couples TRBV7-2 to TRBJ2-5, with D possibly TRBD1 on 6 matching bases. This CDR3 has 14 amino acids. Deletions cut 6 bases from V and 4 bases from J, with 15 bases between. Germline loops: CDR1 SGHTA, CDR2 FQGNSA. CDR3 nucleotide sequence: TGTGCCAGCAGTCGACAGGAACTTTTAGAGACCCAGTACTTC. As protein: CASSRQELLETQYF.

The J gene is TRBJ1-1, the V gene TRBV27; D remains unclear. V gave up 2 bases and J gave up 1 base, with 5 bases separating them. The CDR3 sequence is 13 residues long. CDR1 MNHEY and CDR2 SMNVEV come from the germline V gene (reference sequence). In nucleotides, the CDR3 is TGTGCCAGCAGTTTACTAGGGAACACTGAAGCTTTCTTT. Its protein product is CASSLLGNTEAFF.

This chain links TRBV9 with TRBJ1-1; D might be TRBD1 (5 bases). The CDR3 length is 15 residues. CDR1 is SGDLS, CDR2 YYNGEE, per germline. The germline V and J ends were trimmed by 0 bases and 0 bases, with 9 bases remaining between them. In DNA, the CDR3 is TGTGCCAGCAGCGTAGATGGGGGTATGAACACTGAAGCTTTCTTT. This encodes CASSVDGGMNTEAFF.

DNA of the CDR3: TGTGCCAGCAGCGGAGGGGGTAGGGTGACCACAGATACGCAGTATTTT. This gives the protein CASSGGGRVTTDTQYF. The rearrangement uses TRBV5-4 and TRBJ2-3; TRBD1 or TRBD2 may be the D gene (6 bases each). Germline V CDR1 and CDR2: SGHNT, YYREEE (reference sequence). CDR3 length: 16 residues. V lost 4 bases, J lost 2 bases, and 17 bases lay in between.

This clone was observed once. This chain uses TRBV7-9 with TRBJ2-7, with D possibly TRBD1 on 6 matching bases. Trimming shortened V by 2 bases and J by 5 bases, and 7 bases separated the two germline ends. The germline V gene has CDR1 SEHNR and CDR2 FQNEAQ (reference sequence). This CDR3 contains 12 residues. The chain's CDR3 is CASSLQGNEQYF. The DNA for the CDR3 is TGTGCCAGCAGCTTACAGGGGAACGAGCAGTACTTC.

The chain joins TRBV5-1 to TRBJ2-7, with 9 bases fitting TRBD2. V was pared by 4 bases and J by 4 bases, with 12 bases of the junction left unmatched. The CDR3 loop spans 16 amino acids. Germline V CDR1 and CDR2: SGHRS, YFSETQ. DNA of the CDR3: TGCGCCAGCAGCCCCATAGGGCGAGCGGGGGGTTACGAGCAGTACTTC. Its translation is CASSPIGRAGGYEQYF.

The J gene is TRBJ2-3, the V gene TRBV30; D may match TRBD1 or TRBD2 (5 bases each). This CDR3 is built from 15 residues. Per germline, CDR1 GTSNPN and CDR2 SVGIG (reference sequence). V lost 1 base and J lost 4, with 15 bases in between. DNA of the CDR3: TGTGCCTGGAGTGCCGGGACCGGGGTTTCAGATACGCAGTATTTT. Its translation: CAWSAGTGVSDTQYF.

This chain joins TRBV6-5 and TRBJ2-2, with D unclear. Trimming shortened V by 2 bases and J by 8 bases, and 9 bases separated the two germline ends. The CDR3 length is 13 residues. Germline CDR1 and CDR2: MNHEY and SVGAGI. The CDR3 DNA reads TGTGCCAGCAGTTACGCAGGTCGAGGGGAGCTGTTTTTT. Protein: CASSYAGRGELFF.

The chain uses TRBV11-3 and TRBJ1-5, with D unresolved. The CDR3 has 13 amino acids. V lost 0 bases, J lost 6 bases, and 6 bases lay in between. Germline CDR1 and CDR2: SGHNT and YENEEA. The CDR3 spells CASSLDLGQPQHF. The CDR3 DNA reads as TGTGCCAGCAGCTTAGATTTGGGTCAGCCCCAGCATTTT.

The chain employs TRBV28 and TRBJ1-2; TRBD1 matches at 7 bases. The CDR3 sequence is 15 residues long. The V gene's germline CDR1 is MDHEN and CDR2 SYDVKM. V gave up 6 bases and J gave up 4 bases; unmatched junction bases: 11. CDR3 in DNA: TGTGCCAGCAGATCGACAGGGTCATTCCTCTATGGCTACACCTTC. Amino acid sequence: CASRSTGSFLYGYTF.

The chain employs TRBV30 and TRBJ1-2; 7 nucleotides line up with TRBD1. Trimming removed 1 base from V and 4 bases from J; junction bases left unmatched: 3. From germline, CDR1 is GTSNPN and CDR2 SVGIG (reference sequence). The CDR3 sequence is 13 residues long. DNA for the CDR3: TGTGCCTGGAGTGGGGACAGACTCTATGGCTACACCTTC. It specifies CAWSGDRLYGYTF.

The CDR3 sequence: CASRRRHQGIRETQYF. CDR3 sequence (DNA): TGTGCCAGCAGGAGACGGCATCAGGGTATAAGGGAGACCCAGTACTTC. This chain joins TRBV2 and TRBJ2-5, with D perhaps TRBD1 (5 bases). The V gene's germline CDR1 is SNHLY and CDR2 FYNNEI. The CDR3 runs 16 residues. Trimming shortened V by 6 bases and J by 5 bases, and 22 bases separated the two germline ends. Using reference TRBV2 and TRBJ2-5 for the parts outside the CDR3, the full variable domain is EPEVTQTPSHQVTQMGQEVILRCVPISNHLYFYWYRQILGQKVEFLVSFYNNEISEKSEIFDDQFSVERPDGSNFTLKIRSTKLEDSAMYFCASRRRHQGIRETQYFGPGTRLLVL.